Detailed here is one T cell receptor beta chain. This clone's antigen is unknown. Within one base of it there is no much larger clone, and no base qualities were kept. TCR CDR3 regions were amplified from genomic DNA by multiplex PCR using the deep immunoSEQ assay. Extracted genomic DNA from each cell subset was spread evenly across all wells of several immunoSEQ 96-well plates, with each plate serving as a replicate. For sorted subsets, 200 to 250 ng of genomic DNA, equivalent to around 30,000 T cell genomes, went into each replicate PCR. Purified libraries were quantified with a Qubit 3.0 fluorometer, sized on a Bioanalyzer 2100, and re-quantified with the KAPA Library Quantification kit. A separate single-read 150-cycle Illumina NextSeq 550 flow cell was used to sequence each immunoSEQ 96-well plate. Per the original workflow: Because only junctional sequences without quality scores were contained in the immunoSEQ output, filtering matching that applied to full-length reads could not be performed. To assign V/J genes and CDR3, sequences were annotated against IMGT germline references using PyIR, a Python wrapper for IgBLAST v1.9. Any read was removed if the V/J assignment was weak (E-value above 1e-6), the CDR3 was missing, or the read contained stop codons, out-of-frame junctions, or ambiguous translated residues. V3J clonotypes were defined as sequences sharing an identical inferred V gene, J gene, and CDR3 amino acid sequence. Percentage overlap between repertoires was computed as shared unique clonotypes divided by the size of the smaller repertoire. Repertoire richness was assessed with RTK rarefaction, the Chao1 estimator, and Recon v2.1 estimates of unobserved clonotypes. Generation probabilities were computed with OLGA for all TCRbeta clonotypes obtained by the gDNA method from several donors. TCRdb obtained this table from immuneACCESS and retained in-frame rearrangements with V and J assigned. These tables miss some clones; where compared with another copy, unresolved V genes account for less than half of the shortfall, and the remainder is unexplained. Clone size and V and J calls were adopted from that table, with D and trimming inferred from the DNA. The sample contains about 1.1 million clones, about four fifths of them found a single time. About 0.52% of the sample lies in the top ten.

The donors were healthy, HIV-negative adults who had no recently reported acute infections or vaccinations. All donors were Caucasian adults living in Nashville, Tennessee, USA. CD4+ T cells were enriched by magnetic negative selection, after which naive cells were positively selected on CD45RA and the negative fraction was taken as the memory subset. After blood collection by leukapheresis, PBMCs were isolated using Ficoll-Histopaque density gradient centrifugation and then cryopreserved in the vapor phase of liquid nitrogen. Analytical flow cytometry was used to check the purity and quantity of each magnetically sorted T cell population. Each sorted fraction had its genomic DNA isolated and then quantified by UV absorbance on a Nanodrop 2000c. From cysteine to phenylalanine, the CDR3 is 16 amino acids long. Only the CDR3 DNA stays, 48 bases, in frame from base 1. Trimming costs V 1 base and J 2 bases, and their ends lie 16 bases apart. Looking up the germline V gene (reference sequence) yields CDR1 SGHNT and CDR2 YYREEE.

This record belongs to a study of shared clonotypes between healthy human individuals (TCRdb year 2020). With regard to the full study: Two women and a few men aged 18 to 49 years were included in the cohort. For each donor, CD4 naive and CD4 memory were each run on three plates, CD8 naive on two plates, and CD8 memory on one plate. The study deeply sequenced blood TCR repertoires of about five healthy adults to estimate repertoire size and the extent of clonotype sharing between individuals. Different laboratories and diverse techniques were used to prepare libraries and sequence TCR repertoires, to increase sequencing depth and limit assay-specific biases. Leukapheresis yielded between about 0.9 and 10 billion PBMCs per donor. Beyond this particular receptor, the publication reports: Pairwise subsampling indicated that sequencing depth was expected to affect the degree of clonotype sharing among donors. Rarefaction of sorted-subset datasets indicated incomplete sequencing despite the large sequencing depth. Only blood was sampled, and tissue TCR repertoires likely differ from those in blood. Clonotypes shared by all four sorted-subset donors showed higher generation probabilities than non-shared clonotypes. Across a handful of donors, about 4.5% of naive CD4, approximately 3.6% of naive CD8, about 2% of memory CD4, and about 0.4% of memory CD8 clonotypes were shared. Naive subsets generally had larger estimated clonotype richness than memory subsets did. Because the study included a small number of donors, the genetic and exposure-history diversity represented was limited.

The V gene is TRBV5-4 and the J gene is TRBJ2-7, with a weak D call of TRBD2 (6 bases match). Sequencing was performed on memory CD4+ T cells from PBMCs. This sample's cell subset or site label indicates: CD45RA-negative fraction. This sequence was found in a man aged 18 to 30 in good health. Some clones in this sample may be carry-over from other donors' samples. Read as DNA, the sequence is TGTGCCAGCAGCTTGAGACGGGAGTTTCTAGCCTACGAGCAGTACTTC. Translated, this is CASSLRREFLAYEQYF.